These T cell receptor beta chains were read from a single sample in a study of cytomegalovirus exposure and HLA in healthy donors. The assay was immunoSEQ multiplex PCR, and TCRdb's table has in-frame clones only and misses some. The sample table includes roughly 120,000 clones. The specimen sequenced was PBMCs. These receptors all come from a man in his late teens or twenties in good health and CMV-seronegative. The CDR3 runs from the conserved cysteine through the conserved F or W. The D gene is left open where the match is weak.

TRBD2 15 TRBJ2-1 TRBV4-1 TGCGCCAGCAGCCAAGACAGCGGGGGCGTGGATGAGCAGTTCTTC CASSQDSGGVDEQFF
- 17 TRBJ1-1 TRBV25-1 TGTGCCAGCAGCAACTCCGGGGGTAGCGTTTGGGACACTGAAGCTTTCTTT CASSNSGGSVWDTEAFF
TRBD1 14 TRBJ1-1 TRBV5-4 TGTGCCAGCAGTAGATCAGGGGGAGGTACTGAAGCTTTCTTT CASSRSGGGTEAFF
- 16 TRBJ1-2 TRBV19 TGTGCCAGTAGTAGGGCTTGGGCCAGTCCTAACTATGGCTACACCTTC CASSRAWASPNYGYTF
TRBD1 14 TRBJ1-2 TRBV6-5 TGTGCCAGCAGTTACTTAGGCGACAGGGCTGGCTACACCTTC CASSYLGDRAGYTF
TRBD1 15 TRBJ1-2 TRBV28 TGTGCCAGCAGGCGACCAGGGGGCCAAAAATATGGCTACACCTTC CASRRPGGQKYGYTF
- 15 TRBJ1-1 TRBV6-4 TGTGCCAGCAGACCCCAGGATTTCATGAACACTGAAGCTTTCTTT CASRPQDFMNTEAFF
TRBD1 16 TRBJ2-5 TRBV9 TGTGCCAGCAGCGTAGGGGAGACAGGGGGCCAAGAGACCCAGTACTTC CASSVGETGGQETQYF
- 16 TRBJ2-1 TRBV5-1 TGCGCCAGCAGCTACAGGACCGGGACTTACGACAATGAGCAGTTCTTC CASSYRTGTYDNEQFF
TRBD1 16 TRBJ1-2 TRBV11-2 TGTGCCAGCAGCCCCCTCAGGGGGCCGCGAGGGTATGGCTACACCTTC CASSPLRGPRGYGYTF
- 10 TRBJ2-7 TRBV20-1 TGCAGTGCTCTAAGGGAGGAGCAGTACTTC CSALREEQYF
- 14 TRBJ1-2 TRBV6-5 TGTGCCAGCAGTTACTCGACGGACACCTATGGCTACACCTTC CASSYSTDTYGYTF
TRBD1 19 TRBJ1-1 TRBV5-1 TGCGCCAGCAGCCCCTCTTCCAGACTCCGGACAGGGCTTAGAACTGAAGCTTTCTTT CASSPSSRLRTGLRTEAFF
TRBD1 15 TRBJ1-2 TRBV30 TGTGCCTGGAGCGAACAACCAGGGGGCGGCTATGGCTACACCTTC CAWSEQPGGGYGYTF
TRBD2 16 TRBJ2-1 TRBV29-1 TGCAGCGTTGACCCTCGTTTAGCGGGACCTTACAATGAGCAGTTCTTC CSVDPRLAGPYNEQFF
TRBD1 18 TRBJ2-7 TRBV2 TGTGCCAGCACCGGACAGGGTTTTGAAACCTTAGCTTCCTACGAGCAGTACTTC CASTGQGFETLASYEQYF
- 12 TRBJ1-2 TRBV4-2 TGTGCCAGCAGCCCTTACGACGGGGGCTACACCTTC CASSPYDGGYTF
TRBD2 15 TRBJ2-1 TRBV7-3 TGTGCCAGCAGCTTGATTGCGGGGGGCGGGAATGAGCAGTTCTTC CASSLIAGGGNEQFF
TRBD1 12 TRBJ2-1 TRBV10-3 TGTGCCATCAAGGACAGGAACAATGAGCAGTTCTTC CAIKDRNNEQFF
TRBD2 15 TRBJ2-7 TRBV2 TGTGCCAGCAGTGGGAGCGGGGGGGCCCTCTACGAGCAGTACTTC CASSGSGGALYEQYF
TRBD1 14 TRBJ1-1 TRBV2 TGTGCCAGCACCAAGGGGGCTCCGAACACTGAAGCTTTCTTT CASTKGAPNTEAFF
- 13 TRBJ1-2 TRBV6-5 TGTGCCAGCAGTGTACAGGGAAGGAATGGCTACACCTTC CASSVQGRNGYTF
TRBD1 15 TRBJ2-3 TRBV7-6 TGTGCCAGCAGCTCGGGGACAGGGCGCACAGATACGCAGTATTTT CASSSGTGRTDTQYF
- 15 TRBJ1-3 TRBV7-9 TGTGCCAGCAGCTTAAAGGGGGTGTGGGGAAACACCATATATTTT CASSLKGVWGNTIYF
- 12 TRBJ1-3 TRBV29-1 TGCAGCGTTTGGCTTTCTGGAAACACCATATATTTT CSVWLSGNTIYF
- 12 TRBJ1-1 TRBV5-1 TGCGCCAGCAGCCCGGGGGGGCCTGAAGCTTTCTTT CASSPGGPEAFF
- 14 TRBJ1-1 TRBV7-2 TGTGCCAGCAGCTTACGGGGGGCGGGCACTGAAGCTTTCTTT CASSLRGAGTEAFF
- 15 TRBJ1-5 TRBV19 TGTGCCAGTAGTACGAAAGACAGACTCAATCAGCCCCAGCATTTT CASSTKDRLNQPQHF
- 15 TRBJ2-5 TRBV9 TGTGCCAGCAGCGTAGCGTGGACAGCCAAAGAGACCCAGTACTTC CASSVAWTAKETQYF